This TCR beta chain comes out of a study of T cells in Graves' hyperthyroidism and ophthalmopathy. The CDR3 extends over 13 amino acids. Per germline, CDR1 GTSNPN and CDR2 SVGIG (reference sequence). The V and J ends lost 2 bases and 8 bases respectively, with 15 bases between them. Study findings and constraints: Within blood appeared most thyroid clonotypes that had expanded above 0.001.

Worth noting for this clonotype: The antigen is not known. This clone may be a read error of a much larger clone one base away.

Stable disease denoted Graves' hyperthyroidism without ophthalmopathy progression within 18 months. Researchers took RNA transcripts and amplified the TCR beta CDR3 regions from them. The study used the HTBI primer set for a first-round RT-PCR of the TCR CDR3. TCRdb re-called the multiplex PCR reads with MiXCR, one entry per CDR3 protein. The sample lists under 650,000 distinct CDR3 sequences, about 17% occurring once. The chain is built from TRBV30 and TRBJ2-5; perhaps TRBD1 as D (6 bases). The sequencing input was blood. The clonotype originates from a woman in her twenties or thirties with Graves' hyperthyroidism. The DNA of the CDR3 is TGTGCCTGGAGTTACATAGGGGGAGATACCCAGTACTTC. It encodes CAWSYIGGDTQYF. Together with reference TRBV30 and TRBJ2-5, the CDR3 gives the full variable domain: SQTIHQWPATLVQPVGSPLSLECTVEGTSNPNLYWYRQAAGRGLQLLFYSVGIGQISSEVPQNLSASRPQDRQFILSSKKLLLSDSGFYLCAWSYIGGDTQYFGPGTRLLVL.